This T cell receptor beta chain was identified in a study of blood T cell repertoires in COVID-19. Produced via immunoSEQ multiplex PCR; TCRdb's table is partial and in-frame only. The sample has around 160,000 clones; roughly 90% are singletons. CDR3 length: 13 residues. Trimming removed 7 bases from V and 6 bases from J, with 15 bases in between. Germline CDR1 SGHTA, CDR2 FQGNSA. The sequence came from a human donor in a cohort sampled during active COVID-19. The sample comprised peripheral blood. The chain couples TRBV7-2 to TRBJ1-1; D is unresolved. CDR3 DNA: TGTGCCAGCACCCCCACGATGCGAGCTGAAGCTTTCTTT. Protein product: CASTPTMRAEAFF.